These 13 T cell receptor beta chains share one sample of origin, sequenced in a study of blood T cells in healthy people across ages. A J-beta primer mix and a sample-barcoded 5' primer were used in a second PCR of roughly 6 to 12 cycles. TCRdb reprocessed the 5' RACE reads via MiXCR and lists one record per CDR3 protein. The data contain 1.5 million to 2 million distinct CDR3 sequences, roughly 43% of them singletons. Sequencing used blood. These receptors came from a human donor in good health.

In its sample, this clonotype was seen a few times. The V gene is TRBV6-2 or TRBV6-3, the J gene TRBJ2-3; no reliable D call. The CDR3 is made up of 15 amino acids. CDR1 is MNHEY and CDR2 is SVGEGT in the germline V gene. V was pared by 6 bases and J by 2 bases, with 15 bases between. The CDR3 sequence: CASRMTSLTTDTQYF. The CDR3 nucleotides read TGTGCCAGCAGAATGACAAGTTTAACCACAGATACGCAGTATTTT.

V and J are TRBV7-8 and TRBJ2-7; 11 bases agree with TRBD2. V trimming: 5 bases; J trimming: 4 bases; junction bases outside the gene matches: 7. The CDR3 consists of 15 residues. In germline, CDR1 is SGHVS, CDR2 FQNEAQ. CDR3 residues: CASSETSGVGYEQYF. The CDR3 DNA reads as TGTGCCAGCAGCGAGACTAGCGGGGTAGGGTACGAGCAGTACTTC.

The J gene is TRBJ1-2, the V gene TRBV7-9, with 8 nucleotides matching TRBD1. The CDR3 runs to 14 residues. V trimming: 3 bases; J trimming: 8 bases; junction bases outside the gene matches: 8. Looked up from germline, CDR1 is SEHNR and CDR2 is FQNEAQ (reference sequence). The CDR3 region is CASSFGQGRRGYTF. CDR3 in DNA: TGTGCCAGCAGCTTCGGACAGGGAAGGCGAGGCTACACCTTC.

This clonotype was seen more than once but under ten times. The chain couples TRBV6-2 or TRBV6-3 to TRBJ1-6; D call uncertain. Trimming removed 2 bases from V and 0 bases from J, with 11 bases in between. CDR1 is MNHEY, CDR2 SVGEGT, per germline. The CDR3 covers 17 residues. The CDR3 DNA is TGTGCCAGCAGTTACGACCCTATGAGCTCCTATAATTCACCCCTCCACTTT. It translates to CASSYDPMSSYNSPLHF.

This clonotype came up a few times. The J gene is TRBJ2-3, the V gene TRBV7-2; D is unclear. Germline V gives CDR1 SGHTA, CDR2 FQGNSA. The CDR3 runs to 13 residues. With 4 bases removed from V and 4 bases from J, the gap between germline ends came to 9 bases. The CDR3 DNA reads TGTGCCAGCAGCTACCCGTATCCAGATACGCAGTATTTT. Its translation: CASSYPYPDTQYF.

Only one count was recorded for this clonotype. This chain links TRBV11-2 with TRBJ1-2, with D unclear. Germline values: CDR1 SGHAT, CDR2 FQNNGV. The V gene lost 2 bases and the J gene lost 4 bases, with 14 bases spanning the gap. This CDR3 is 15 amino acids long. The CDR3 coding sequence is TGTGCCAGCAGCTTAAACCCGACCGACACCTATGGCTACACCTTC. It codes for CASSLNPTDTYGYTF.

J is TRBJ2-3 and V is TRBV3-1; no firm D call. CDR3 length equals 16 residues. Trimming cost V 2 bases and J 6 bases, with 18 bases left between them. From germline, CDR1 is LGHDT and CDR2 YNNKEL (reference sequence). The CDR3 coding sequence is TGTGCCAGCAGCCAAACGGAAATCTCACCCCGGGATACGCAGTATTTT. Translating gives CASSQTEISPRDTQYF.

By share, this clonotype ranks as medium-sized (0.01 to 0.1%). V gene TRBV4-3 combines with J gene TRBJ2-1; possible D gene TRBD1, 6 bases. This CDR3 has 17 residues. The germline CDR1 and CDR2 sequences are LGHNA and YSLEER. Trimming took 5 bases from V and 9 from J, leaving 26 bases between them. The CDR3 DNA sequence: TGCGCCAGCAGCAGCAAGACCACGGCAGGGGAATTGGGTGAGCAGTTCTTC. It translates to CASSSKTTAGELGEQFF.

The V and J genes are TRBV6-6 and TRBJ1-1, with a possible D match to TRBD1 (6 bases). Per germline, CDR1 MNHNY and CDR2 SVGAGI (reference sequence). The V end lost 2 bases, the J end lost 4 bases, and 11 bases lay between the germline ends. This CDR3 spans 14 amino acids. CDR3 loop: CASSYGTGATEAFF. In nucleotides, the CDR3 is TGTGCCAGCAGTTACGGCACGGGGGCCACTGAAGCTTTCTTT.

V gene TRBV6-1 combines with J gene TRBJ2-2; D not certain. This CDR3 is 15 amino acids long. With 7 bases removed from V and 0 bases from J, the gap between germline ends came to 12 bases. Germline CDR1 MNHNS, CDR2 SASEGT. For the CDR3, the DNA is TGTGCCAGCACACTGGTGGGCTCGAACACCGGGGAGCTGTTTTTT. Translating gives CASTLVGSNTGELFF.

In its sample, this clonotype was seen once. DNA of the CDR3: TGTGCCAGCAGCGCTGCCGGGACCCTGGGGTCCTACGAGCAGTACTTC. It yields the protein CASSAAGTLGSYEQYF. The chain has TRBV7-2 and TRBJ2-7; D possibly uses TRBD1 or TRBD2 (5 bases each). V was shortened by 5 bases and J by 1 base, with 18 bases between the two germline ends. CDR3 length equals 16 residues. CDR1 SGHTA and CDR2 FQGNSA come from the germline V gene.

This CDR3 reads CASSEYLEGANYGYTF. The CDR3 nucleotides are TGTGCCAGCAGTGAATATTTGGAGGGGGCTAACTATGGCTACACCTTC. The chain links TRBV25-1 to TRBJ1-2, with D maybe TRBD1 (6 bases). CDR3 size: 16 residues. The germline gives CDR1 MGHDK, CDR2 SYGVNS. The V and J ends lost 0 bases and 0 bases respectively, with 11 bases between them.

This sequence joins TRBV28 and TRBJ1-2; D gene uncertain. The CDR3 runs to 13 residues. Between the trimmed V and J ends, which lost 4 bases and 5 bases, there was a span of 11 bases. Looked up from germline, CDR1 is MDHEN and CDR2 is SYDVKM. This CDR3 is CASSYGRLYGYTF. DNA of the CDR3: TGTGCCAGCAGTTATGGGAGATTGTATGGCTACACCTTC.